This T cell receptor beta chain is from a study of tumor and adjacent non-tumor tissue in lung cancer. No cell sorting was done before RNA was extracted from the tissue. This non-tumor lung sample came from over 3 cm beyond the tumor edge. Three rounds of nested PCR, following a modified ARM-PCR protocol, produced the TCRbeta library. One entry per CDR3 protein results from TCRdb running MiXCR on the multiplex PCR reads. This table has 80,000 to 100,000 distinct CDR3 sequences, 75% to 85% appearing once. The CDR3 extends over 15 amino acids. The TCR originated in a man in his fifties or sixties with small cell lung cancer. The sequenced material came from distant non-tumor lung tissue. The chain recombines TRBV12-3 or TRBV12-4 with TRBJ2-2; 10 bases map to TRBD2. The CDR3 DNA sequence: TGTGTGAGCAGTCCCGGGACTAGCGCGTCCGGGGAGCTGTTTTTT. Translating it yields CVSSPGTSASGELFF.